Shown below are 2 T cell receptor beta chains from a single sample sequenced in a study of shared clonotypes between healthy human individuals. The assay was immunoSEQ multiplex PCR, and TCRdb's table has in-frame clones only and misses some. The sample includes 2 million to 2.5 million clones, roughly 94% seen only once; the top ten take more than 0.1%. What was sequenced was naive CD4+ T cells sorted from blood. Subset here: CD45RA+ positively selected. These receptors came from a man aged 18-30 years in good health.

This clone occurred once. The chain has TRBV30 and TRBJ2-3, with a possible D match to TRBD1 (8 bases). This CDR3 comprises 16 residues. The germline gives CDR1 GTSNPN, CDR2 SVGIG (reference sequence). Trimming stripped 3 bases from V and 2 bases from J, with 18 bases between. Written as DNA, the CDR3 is TGTGCCTGGAGGGGAGGGACAGGATACCTCACAGATACGCAGTATTTT. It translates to CAWRGGTGYLTDTQYF.

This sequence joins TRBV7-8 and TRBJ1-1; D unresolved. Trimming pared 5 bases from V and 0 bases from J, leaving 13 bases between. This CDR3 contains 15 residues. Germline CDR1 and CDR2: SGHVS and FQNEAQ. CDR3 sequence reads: CASSLEGSMNTEAFF. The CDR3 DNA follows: TGTGCCAGCAGCCTAGAAGGATCGATGAACACTGAAGCTTTCTTT. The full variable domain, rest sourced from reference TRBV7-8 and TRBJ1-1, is GAGVSQSPRYKVAKRGQDVALRCDPISGHVSLFWYQQALGQGPEFLTYFQNEAQLDKSGLPSDRFFAERPEGSVSTLKIQRTQQEDSAVYLCASSLEGSMNTEAFFGQGTRLTVV.